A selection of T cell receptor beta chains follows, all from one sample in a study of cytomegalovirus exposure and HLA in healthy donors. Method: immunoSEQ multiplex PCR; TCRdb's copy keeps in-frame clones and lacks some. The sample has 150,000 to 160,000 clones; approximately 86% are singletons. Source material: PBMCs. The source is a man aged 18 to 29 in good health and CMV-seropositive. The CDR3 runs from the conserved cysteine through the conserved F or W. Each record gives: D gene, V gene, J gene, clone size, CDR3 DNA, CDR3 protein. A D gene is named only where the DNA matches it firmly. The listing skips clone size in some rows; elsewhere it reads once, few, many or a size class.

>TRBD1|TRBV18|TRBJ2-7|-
TGTGCCAGCTCACCCCCCCAGGGGGCCCACGAGCAGTACTTC
CASSPPQGAHEQYF
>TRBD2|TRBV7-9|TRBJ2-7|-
TGTGCCAGCAGCCCGGGACTAGCGGGAGGGCCGGGAAGGTACGAGCAGTACTTC
CASSPGLAGGPGRYEQYF
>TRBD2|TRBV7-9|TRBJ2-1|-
TGTGCCAGCAGCTTACCTTTAGCGGGGAGAAGCTACAATGAGCAGTTCTTC
CASSLPLAGRSYNEQFF
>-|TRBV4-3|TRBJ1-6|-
TGCGCCAGCAGCCAAGGGGTTAGTAGGGGCCCGAGCTCCTATAATTCACCCCTCCACTTT
CASSQGVSRGPSSYNSPLHF
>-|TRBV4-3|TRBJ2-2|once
TGCGCCAGCAGCCAAGTCCCCCTAGGAAACACCGGGGAGCTGTTTTTT
CASSQVPLGNTGELFF
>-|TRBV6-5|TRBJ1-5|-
TGTGCCAGCAGTTACGCCAGGGGCAATCAGCCCCAGCATTTT
CASSYARGNQPQHF
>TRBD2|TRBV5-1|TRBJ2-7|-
TGCGCCAGCAGCTTCGGGTCGTCGGGACGGGGGCCGCCCGTAGCGGGACTCTCCTACGAGCAGTACTTC
CASSFGSSGRGPPVAGLSYEQYF
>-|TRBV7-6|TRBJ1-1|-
TGTGCCAGCAGCTTAGTGCAGGGCCAGAACACTGAAGCTTTCTTT
CASSLVQGQNTEAFF
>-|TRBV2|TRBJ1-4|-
TGTGCCAGCACCCTCCTTCGGGAAAAACTGTTTTTT
CASTLLREKLFF
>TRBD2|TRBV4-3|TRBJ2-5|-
TGCGCCAGCAGCCTTCTACTAGCGGGACAAGAGACCCAGTACTTC
CASSLLLAGQETQYF
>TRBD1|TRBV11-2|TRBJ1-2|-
TGTGCCAGCAGCCGAACCCGGACAGGCGCCAACTATGGCTACACCTTC
CASSRTRTGANYGYTF
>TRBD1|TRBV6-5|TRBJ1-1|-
TGTGCCAGCAGTCCGAGGACAGGGCGGAACACTGAAGCTTTCTTT
CASSPRTGRNTEAFF
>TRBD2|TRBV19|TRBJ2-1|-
TGTGCCAGTAGTATAGTAGGGCCTAGCGGGACGAATGAGCAGTTCTTC
CASSIVGPSGTNEQFF
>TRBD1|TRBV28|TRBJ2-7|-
TGTGCCAGCAGTTTTCTACCGGGACAGGGCTACGAGCAGTACTTC
CASSFLPGQGYEQYF
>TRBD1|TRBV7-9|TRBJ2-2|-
TGTGCCAGCACCACGACAGGGACGGCCGGGGAGCTGTTTTTT
CASTTTGTAGELFF
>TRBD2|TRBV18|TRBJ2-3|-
TGTGCCAGCTCACCACTACCTGGGACTAGCGGGAACACAGATACGCAGTATTTT
CASSPLPGTSGNTDTQYF
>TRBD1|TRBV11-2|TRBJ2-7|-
TGTGCCAGCAGCCCGTTGCGACAGGGGGCAAAGTGGTACGAGCAGTACTTC
CASSPLRQGAKWYEQYF
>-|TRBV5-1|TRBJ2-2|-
TGCGCCAGCAGCCCCCGGGGGGCAGGGGAGGCCGGGGAGCTGTTTTTT
CASSPRGAGEAGELFF
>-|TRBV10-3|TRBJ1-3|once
TGTGCCACAACAGGGAGCTCTGGAAACACCATATATTTT
CATTGSSGNTIYF
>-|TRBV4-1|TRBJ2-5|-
TGCGCCAGCAGCCAAGATAGAGGACCGGGACTCAAAGAGACCCAGTACTTC
CASSQDRGPGLKETQYF
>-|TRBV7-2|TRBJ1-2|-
TGTGCCAGCAGCACGGGGGGAACCAGGCGAAACTATGGCTACACCTTC
CASSTGGTRRNYGYTF
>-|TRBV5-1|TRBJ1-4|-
TGCGCCAGCAGCTCCGCGGGTGCAACTAATGAAAAACTGTTTTTT
CASSSAGATNEKLFF
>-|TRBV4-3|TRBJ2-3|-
TGCGCCAGCAGCCAAGATGTACCCCCAGGGGGGCGCACAGATACGCAGTATTTT
CASSQDVPPGGRTDTQYF
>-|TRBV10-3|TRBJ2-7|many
TGTGCCGTCGCGGGGGCCTCCTACGAGCAGTACTTC
CAVAGASYEQYF
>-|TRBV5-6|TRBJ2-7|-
TGTGCCAGCCGATACCGTCAGGCCCCCTCCTACGAGCAGTACTTC
CASRYRQAPSYEQYF
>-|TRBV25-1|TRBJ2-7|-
TGTGCCAGCAGTGTTGTCCGGGGTGTCTACGAGCAGTACTTC
CASSVVRGVYEQYF
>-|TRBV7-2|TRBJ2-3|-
TGTGCCAGCAGCTTTTACACAGATACGCAGTATTTT
CASSFYTDTQYF
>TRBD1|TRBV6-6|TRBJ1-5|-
TGTGCCAGCAGTGATCAACAGGGGGGGGGTCAGCCCCAGCATTTT
CASSDQQGGGQPQHF
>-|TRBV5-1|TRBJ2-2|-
TGCGCCAGCAGATTAGCGGACAACACCGGGGAGCTGTTTTTT
CASRLADNTGELFF
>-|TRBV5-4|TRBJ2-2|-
TGTGCCAGCAGCTTGGATCGAGGCACCGGGGAGCTGTTTTTT
CASSLDRGTGELFF
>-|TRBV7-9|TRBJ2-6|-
TGTGCCAGCAGCTTAAGCGAGATCTCGGCCAACGTCCTGACTTTC
CASSLSEISANVLTF
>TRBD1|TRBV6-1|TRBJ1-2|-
TGTGCCAGCAGTCTCGCAGGGGGCGCGAACTATGGCTACACCTTC
CASSLAGGANYGYTF
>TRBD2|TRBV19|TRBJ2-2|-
TGTGCCAGTAGTATTGGGTCGGCGGGAGTCACCGGGGAGCTGTTTTTT
CASSIGSAGVTGELFF
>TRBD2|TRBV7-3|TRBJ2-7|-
TGTGCCAGCAGTCAAAGCGGGGGGCCCCCTTACGAGCAGTACTTC
CASSQSGGPPYEQYF
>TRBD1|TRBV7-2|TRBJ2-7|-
TGTGCCAGCAGCTTAGGTACAGGGGGCGGCTACGAGCAGTACTTC
CASSLGTGGGYEQYF
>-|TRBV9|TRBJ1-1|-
TGTGCCAGCAGCGTAGCGGATGGGCCTCGGGGGTTTCGGACTGAAGCTTTCTTT
CASSVADGPRGFRTEAFF